These T cell receptor beta chains were read from a single sample in a study of cytomegalovirus exposure and HLA in healthy donors. Sequencing used immunoSEQ multiplex PCR; TCRdb keeps in-frame clones, though not all of them. The sample comprises around 160,000 clones, roughly two thirds of which are singletons, and just under 4.5% rests with the top ten. Sequences were obtained from PBMCs. The receptors originated from a young woman in good health and CMV-seropositive. The conserved cysteine and the conserved F or W are not part of the CDR3 here. The order of the fields is D gene, J gene, V gene, CDR3 protein. The D gene is left open where the match is weak.

TRBD1 | TRBJ1-4 | TRBV5-1 | ASSLVQGAEKLF
. | TRBJ2-6 | TRBV27 | ASSLQGANVLT
. | TRBJ2-7 | TRBV6-5 | ASSYSRGHRH
TRBD1 | TRBJ1-1 | TRBV4-2 | ASSQKTGMNTEAF
. | TRBJ1-2 | TRBV19 | ASSVAGPSYGYT
. | TRBJ1-6 | TRBV10-2 | ASSDLTGVNSPLH
. | TRBJ2-3 | TRBV9 | ASSPFRGTDTQY
. | TRBJ1-4 | TRBV7-2 | ASSYGQTNEKLF
. | TRBJ1-2 | TRBV6-1 | ASSEALDGYT
TRBD2 | TRBJ2-2 | TRBV6-4 | ASSDSSGGTGELF
. | TRBJ2-6 | TRBV5-1 | ASSLWGDSGANVLT
. | TRBJ2-3 | TRBV28 | ASSSRWSAFTDTQY
. | TRBJ2-2 | TRBV10-1 | ASSEGGSGTGELF
TRBD1 | TRBJ2-4 | TRBV4-1 | ASSQEWGQTYIQY
TRBD2 | TRBJ2-5 | TRBV4-2 | ASSQLTSGQEQY
. | TRBJ2-7 | TRBV28 | ATTTTPVWQY
. | TRBJ2-1 | TRBV10-3 | AISSLGAPSHEQF
. | TRBJ1-1 | TRBV5-5 | ASRAYEVRTEAF
. | TRBJ1-2 | TRBV28 | ASSLAGPLFYGYT
TRBD1 | TRBJ1-2 | TRBV6-5 | ATHRDRGPGGYT
TRBD1 | TRBJ2-7 | TRBV5-1 | ASSKDRGSYEQY